The entry below gives a single TCR beta chain sequence along with its context. Its antigen is unknown. This CDR3 contains 17 residues. V dropped 1 base and J dropped 4 bases, with 19 bases sitting between them. The germline CDR1 and CDR2 sequences are LGHNA and YSLEER. This entry comes from a study of cytomegalovirus exposure and HLA in healthy donors. Study-wide results and caveats: Accounts indicate the classifier identified cytomegalovirus status with strong specificity and sensitivity.

The PCR was carried out with 60 Vbeta primers and 13 Jbeta primers. The table came from immunoSEQ multiplex PCR; TCRdb's copy has only in-frame clones and leaves some out. The sample holds around 130,000 clones, 70% to 80% seen once. Sample: PBMCs. The receptor's source is a woman aged 45-60 years in good health and CMV-seronegative. The V call is TRBV4-3, the J call TRBJ1-2; D perhaps matches TRBD1 (5 bases). The CDR3 bases are TGCGCCAGCAGCCAAGTTACGGTCAGGGACTTCAGCTATGGCTACACCTTC. Its protein is CASSQVTVRDFSYGYTF.